These T cell receptor beta chains were read from a single sample in a study of OX40 agonist ivuxolimab in advanced cancers. Here immunoSEQ multiplex PCR was the method, and the copy in TCRdb shows in-frame clones only, minus some. The sample lists over 150,000 clones, approximately 94% occurring once. Specimen: CD4+ or CD8+ T cells sorted from blood, collected in a trial of the OX40 agonist ivuxolimab. These receptors were obtained from an adult with an advanced solid tumor such as melanoma, head and neck, liver or kidney cancer. Both conserved end residues are part of each CDR3. Each record gives: CDR3 protein, clone size, V gene, J gene. For some rows the clone size is stated as once, few or many, or as a class when expanded; others skip it.

CASSSLGATSRWRNEQFF	NA	TRBV7-3	TRBJ2-1
CAISDRGNTEAFF	NA	TRBV10-3	TRBJ1-1
CASSYGTGVTASPLHF	NA	TRBV6-5	TRBJ1-6
CASGFPLSTDTQYF	NA	TRBV12-5	TRBJ2-3
CASSLGPGKETQYF	NA	TRBV5-1	TRBJ2-5
CASSLTGGNTEAFF	NA	TRBV28	TRBJ1-1
CASRRAGELFF	NA	TRBV6-1	TRBJ2-2
CASSLVGGRYNQPQHF	once	TRBV7-9	TRBJ1-5
CASSAAVGHTLYNEQFF	NA	TRBV9	TRBJ2-1
CASSRGRGAGNEQFF	NA	TRBV6-1	TRBJ2-1
CASSYGSGGARNEKLFF	NA	TRBV18	TRBJ1-4
CASRGGQYNEKLFF	NA	TRBV2	TRBJ1-4
CASSLPSGGGNEQFF	few	TRBV5-1	TRBJ2-1
CAIRGPGQGIGANVLTF	NA	TRBV10-3	TRBJ2-6
CASSLPRGATTSSSYNEQFF	NA	TRBV27	TRBJ2-1
CASSLALVAGGPETQYF	NA	TRBV7-2	TRBJ2-5
CASSEGLPGNEQFF	NA	TRBV2	TRBJ2-1
CASSGGLAGETQYF	NA	TRBV6-1	TRBJ2-5
CASGWRGVIGANVLTF	NA	TRBV28	TRBJ2-6
CASKGQSNQPQHF	NA	TRBV6-1	TRBJ1-5
CASSFRLAGYNEQFF	NA	TRBV5-1	TRBJ2-1
CASTFSGSPGELFF	NA	TRBV27	TRBJ2-2
CASTWAGGSPGANVLTF	NA	TRBV5-1	TRBJ2-6
CASSLARTNTEAFF	NA	TRBV5-1	TRBJ1-1
CASSYSGTKHQPQHF	NA	TRBV6-5	TRBJ1-5
CASSPDRVGTEAFF	NA	TRBV4-3	TRBJ1-1
CASSEGEPGQGYGYTF	once	TRBV2	TRBJ1-2
CASSRDRNSYNEQFF	NA	TRBV7-2	TRBJ2-1
CASSPRLAGYNEQFF	NA	TRBV9	TRBJ2-1
CASSSATGRETQYF	NA	TRBV7-6	TRBJ2-5
CASSIGTTSGYEQYF	NA	TRBV19	TRBJ2-7
CASIIGGRGPKKVTEAFF	once	TRBV19	TRBJ1-1
CASSLGGGQIYGYTF	NA	TRBV11-2	TRBJ1-2
CASSPGTQNQPQHF	NA	TRBV18	TRBJ1-5
CATQGAGFYEQYF	NA	TRBV19	TRBJ2-7
CASSSSGRAPDTQYF	NA	TRBV5-1	TRBJ2-3
CASSLRPGGDQYF	NA	TRBV7-6	TRBJ2-5
CASRAWQRGFSGANVLTF	NA	TRBV5-6	TRBJ2-6
CASTAQPGHYLTGELFF	NA	TRBV19	TRBJ2-2
CASSPGPRVGISGNTIYF	NA	TRBV5-1	TRBJ1-3